The clone carrying this T cell receptor beta chain was picked up many times. Its antigen is undetermined. The sample belongs to a study of blood T cells in healthy people across ages. The study's findings and limits: Diversity estimates drawn from one million T cells were deemed underestimates.

A second PCR of 7 to 11 cycles used a sample-barcoded 5' primer and a J-beta primer mix. TCRdb redid the calling of the 5' RACE reads with MiXCR, one entry per CDR3 protein. The repertoire has around 1.7 million distinct CDR3 sequences, 25% to 30% of them found once; the top ten carry roughly 8%. This CDR3 contains 11 residues. The germline V gene has CDR1 SQVTM and CDR2 ANQGSEA. The germline V and J ends were trimmed by 6 bases and 10 bases, with 13 bases remaining between them. The chain uses TRBV29-1 and TRBJ2-1; D is tentatively TRBD1 or TRBD2 (5 bases each). Specimen: blood. This sequence originates from a woman in her 30s in good health. The CDR3 DNA reads as TGCAGCGTACCAGCGGACATAGAGCAGTTCTTC. Protein sequence: CSVPADIEQFF.